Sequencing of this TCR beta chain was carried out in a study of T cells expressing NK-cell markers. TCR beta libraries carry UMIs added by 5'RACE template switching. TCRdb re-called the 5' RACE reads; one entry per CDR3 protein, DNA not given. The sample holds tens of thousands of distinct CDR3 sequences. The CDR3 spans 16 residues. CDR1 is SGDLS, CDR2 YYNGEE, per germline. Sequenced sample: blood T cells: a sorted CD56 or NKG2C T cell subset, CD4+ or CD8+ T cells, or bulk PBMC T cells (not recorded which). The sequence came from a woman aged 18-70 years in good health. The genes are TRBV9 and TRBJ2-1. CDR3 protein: CASSEGAGDPYNEQFF.